Listed here are 3 T cell receptor beta chains from one sample, sequenced in a study of tumor-infiltrating lymphocytes in localized non-small cell lung cancer. Measured with immunoSEQ multiplex PCR; TCRdb has only the in-frame clones, and not every one. Among around 24,000 clones listed, about three fifths were seen once. Sequencing used lung tumor tissue. Receptor source: a human donor with non-small cell lung cancer.

This chain links TRBV7-9 with TRBJ1-2; D might be TRBD1 (5 bases). Trimming removed 1 base at V and 8 bases at J, with 11 bases between. This CDR3 region has 13 residues. Germline V CDR1 and CDR2: SEHNR, FQNEAQ (reference sequence). CDR3: CASSLDGALGYTF. CDR3 nucleotide sequence: TGTGCCAGCAGCTTAGACGGGGCCCTAGGCTACACCTTC. Complete variable domain (other parts from reference TRBV7-9 and TRBJ1-2): DTGVSQNPRHKITKRGQNVTFRCDPISEHNRLYWYRQTLGQGPEFLTYFQNEAQLEKSRLLSDRFSAERPKGSFSTLEIQRTEQGDSAMYLCASSLDGALGYTFGSGTRLTVV.

J is TRBJ2-2 and V is TRBV11-3; D uncertain. From germline, CDR1 is SGHNT and CDR2 YENEEA. The ends were cut back, 5 bases at V and 2 bases at J, with 9 bases in the middle. The CDR3 runs 14 residues. The CDR3 DNA sequence: TGTGCCAGCAGCCCCCGGACCAACACCGGGGAGCTGTTTTTT. Protein product: CASSPRTNTGELFF.

The CDR3 sequence is CASSSGTSGRYEQFF. The CDR3 nucleotides are TGTGCCAGCAGCTCCGGGACTAGCGGGAGATATGAGCAGTTCTTC. The J gene is TRBJ2-1, the V gene TRBV28, with 14 bases fitting TRBD2. The CDR3 sequence is 15 residues long. From germline, CDR1 is MDHEN and CDR2 SYDVKM. J was trimmed by 8 bases and V by 6 bases; bases with no gene match: 6.